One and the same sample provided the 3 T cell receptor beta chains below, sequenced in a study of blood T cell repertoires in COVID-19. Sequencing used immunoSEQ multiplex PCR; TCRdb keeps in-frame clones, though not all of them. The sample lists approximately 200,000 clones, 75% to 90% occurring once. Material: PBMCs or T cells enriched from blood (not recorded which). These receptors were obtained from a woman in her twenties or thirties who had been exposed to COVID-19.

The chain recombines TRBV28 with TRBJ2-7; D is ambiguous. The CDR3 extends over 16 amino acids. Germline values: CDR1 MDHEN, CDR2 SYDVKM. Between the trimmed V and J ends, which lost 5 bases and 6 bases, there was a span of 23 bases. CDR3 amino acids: CASSLEPHFPVGEQYF. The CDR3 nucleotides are TGTGCCAGCAGTCTAGAACCCCACTTCCCGGTGGGCGAGCAGTACTTC.

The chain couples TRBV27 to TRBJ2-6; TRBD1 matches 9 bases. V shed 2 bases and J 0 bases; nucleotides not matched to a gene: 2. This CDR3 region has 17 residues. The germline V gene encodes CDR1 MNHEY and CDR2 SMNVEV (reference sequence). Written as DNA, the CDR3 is TGTGCCAGCAGTTTAGGGGACAGGGCCTCTGGGGCCAACGTCCTGACTTTC. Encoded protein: CASSLGDRASGANVLTF.

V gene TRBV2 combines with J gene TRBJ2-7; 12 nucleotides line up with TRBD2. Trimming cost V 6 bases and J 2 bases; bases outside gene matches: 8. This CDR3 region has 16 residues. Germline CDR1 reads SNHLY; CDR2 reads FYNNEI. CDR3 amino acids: CASRLLAGGPTYEQYF. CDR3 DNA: TGTGCCAGCAGATTACTAGCGGGGGGACCAACCTACGAGCAGTACTTC.